The 21 T cell receptor beta chains listed next were all sequenced from one sample in a study of molecular identifiers for immune sequencing clone quantification. From the PCR reads, TCRdb called clonotypes with MiXCR, one entry per CDR3 protein. In the table there are some 590,000 distinct CDR3 sequences, roughly 23% of which are singletons. Sequenced: naive CD8+ T cells from blood, with Jurkat cell RNA spiked in. Subset given: FACS-sorted CD8+CD4-CCR7+CD45RA+ naive T cells. Receptors were obtained from a human donor in good health. Some libraries in this study had Jurkat cell RNA spiked in.

This clonotype was observed at least ten times. The genes are TRBV20-1 and TRBJ2-7; D call uncertain. V dropped 0 bases and J dropped 4 bases, with 13 bases sitting between them. The length of the CDR3 is 14 residues. Germline V lookup: CDR1 DFQATT, CDR2 SNEGSKA (reference sequence). Here the CDR3 DNA reads TGCAGTGCTAGAGATACCGACCCGACTTACGAGCAGTACTTC. Translation: CSARDTDPTYEQYF.

This clonotype was seen at least ten times. This chain links TRBV5-1 with TRBJ2-5; 11 nucleotides line up with TRBD2. Per the germline V gene, CDR1 is SGHRS and CDR2 is YFSETQ. The CDR3 is made up of 15 amino acids. Trimming cost V 5 bases and J 5 bases; bases outside gene matches: 8. This CDR3 reads CASSMASGGFETQYF. The CDR3 region has the DNA TGCGCCAGCAGTATGGCTAGCGGGGGGTTCGAGACCCAGTACTTC.

This clonotype turned up a few times. The chain recombines TRBV19 with TRBJ2-7; 8 bases line up with TRBD1. Germline CDR1 reads LNHDA; CDR2 reads SQIVND (reference sequence). V shed 5 bases and J 6 bases; nucleotides not matched to a gene: 6. The CDR3 extends over 13 amino acids. The CDR3: CASSGGTGLEQYF. The CDR3, as DNA: TGTGCCAGTAGTGGGGGGACAGGTCTCGAGCAGTACTTC.

This clonotype was seen repeatedly, ten times or more. The CDR3 coding sequence is TGTGCCAGCAGGACCAATCAGATGAACACTGAAGCTTTCTTT. Residues: CASRTNQMNTEAFF. V usage is TRBV2 and J usage is TRBJ1-1; no definite D call. The length of the CDR3 is 14 residues. V shed 6 bases and J shed 0 bases, with 11 bases lying between them. The germline gives CDR1 SNHLY, CDR2 FYNNEI. Supplemented by reference TRBV2 and TRBJ1-1, the full variable domain reads EPEVTQTPSHQVTQMGQEVILRCVPISNHLYFYWYRQILGQKVEFLVSFYNNEISEKSEIFDDQFSVERPDGSNFTLKIRSTKLEDSAMYFCASRTNQMNTEAFFGQGTRLTVV.

Notes on this clonotype: This may stem from a read error, because a much larger clone lies one nucleotide away. This rearrangement joins TRBV2 to TRBJ2-3; weak D call: TRBD2 (5 bases). Germline V gene data show CDR1 as SNHLY and CDR2 as FYNNEI. The CDR3 spans 13 residues. Here the CDR3 DNA reads TGTGCCAGAGAGAGGGAACTGGGAGATACGCGGTATTTT. As protein: CARERELGDTRYF. Combining the CDR3 with reference TRBV2 and TRBJ2-3 gives the whole variable domain EPEVTQTPSHQVTQMGQEVILRCVPISNHLYFYWYRQILGQKVEFLVSFYNNEISEKSEIFDDQFSVERPDGSNFTLKIRSTKLEDSAMYFCARERELGDTRYFGPGTRLTVL.

Points on this clonotype: This may be a read error: a much more frequent sequence differs by one nucleotide. The chain uses TRBV4-1 and TRBJ2-3, with D possibly being TRBD1 (6 bases). Germline V lookup: CDR1 MGHRA, CDR2 YSYEKL. This CDR3 is 16 amino acids long. DNA of the CDR3: TGCGCCAGCAGCCAAGAATGGGCAGGGTGGACAGCTACGCAGTATTTT. It encodes CASSQEWAGWTATQYF.

This clonotype was recorded a few times. The rearrangement uses TRBV19 and TRBJ1-1, with D maybe TRBD1 (6 bases). In germline, CDR1 is LNHDA, CDR2 SQIVND (reference sequence). The germline V and J ends were trimmed by 3 bases and 1 base, with 12 bases remaining between them. The CDR3 is 15 residues long. The CDR3 DNA sequence: TGTGCCAGTAGTATGGGGGAGACAGGGAACACTGAAGCTTTCTTT. It yields the protein CASSMGETGNTEAFF.

This chain uses TRBV4-3 with TRBJ1-2, with no clear D. In germline, CDR1 is LGHNA, CDR2 YSLEER. This CDR3 has 15 amino acids. V was cut by 0 bases and J by 5 bases, with 13 bases left in between. In DNA, the CDR3 is TGCGCCAGCAGCCAAGATCGAACGGCTGCATATGGCTACACCTTC. This sequence encodes CASSQDRTAAYGYTF.

In this sample, this clonotype turned up once. An end of the junction differs from the germline gene, which may be a read error. The V gene is TRBV9, the J gene TRBJ2-2; a weak D match, TRBD2 (6 bases). The CDR3 runs to 12 residues. Germline CDR1 SGDLS, CDR2 YYNGEE. In DNA, the CDR3 is TGTGCCAGCAGCGTAGGTACCGGGGAGGTGTTTTTT. Protein sequence: CASSVGTGEVFF.

This clonotype was counted at least ten times. This chain joins TRBV5-6 and TRBJ1-1, with D unclear. The V and J ends lost 3 bases and 1 base respectively, with 7 bases between them. CDR3 length: 13 residues. The germline CDR1 and CDR2 sequences are SGHDT and YYEEEE. The CDR3 coding sequence is TGTGCCAGCAGCTCCGGAGAGAACACTGAAGCTTTCTTT. Translating gives CASSSGENTEAFF.

This clonotype was observed a few times. V usage is TRBV5-1 and J usage is TRBJ2-7; 9 bases match TRBD1. Germline loops: CDR1 SGHRS, CDR2 YFSETQ. The CDR3 is 15 amino acids. J gave up 5 bases and V 2 bases, and 8 bases lay outside the gene matches. The CDR3 nucleotides read TGCGCCAGCAGCTTCCCCCGGGACAGGGTCGACGAGCAGTACTTC. Protein product: CASSFPRDRVDEQYF.

The chain joins TRBV24-1 to TRBJ2-7, with no clear D. Trimming cost V 6 bases and J 3 bases, with 17 bases left between them. Germline values: CDR1 KGHDR, CDR2 SFDVKD. The CDR3 totals 15 residues. The CDR3: CATSRRYSTNYEQYF. The CDR3 coding sequence is TGTGCCACCAGTAGGCGTTACTCAACTAACTACGAGCAGTACTTC.

This clonotype has ten or more counts. The J gene is TRBJ2-7, the V gene TRBV20-1; the match to TRBD1 covers 9 bases. Germline CDR1 reads DFQATT; CDR2 reads SNEGSKA (reference sequence). With 5 bases clipped from V and 1 base from J, the junction kept 3 bases outside the gene matches. The CDR3 length is 13 residues. The CDR3 here is CSAGTGISYEQYF. The CDR3 nucleotides read TGCAGTGCTGGGACAGGGATTTCCTACGAGCAGTACTTC.

The chain combines TRBV19 with TRBJ2-7, with 8 bases matching TRBD1. The CDR3 contains 14 residues. Germline CDR1 LNHDA, CDR2 SQIVND (reference sequence). Trimming cost V 5 bases and J 2 bases; bases outside gene matches: 5. CDR3 in amino acids: CASSVQGAPYEQYF. CDR3 bases: TGTGCCAGTAGTGTCCAGGGGGCTCCCTACGAGCAGTACTTC.

V gene TRBV5-4 combines with J gene TRBJ1-2; tentatively, D is TRBD1 (6 bases). Trimming removed 5 bases at V and 0 bases at J, with 11 bases between. CDR3 size: 14 residues. From germline, CDR1 is SGHNT and CDR2 YYREEE (reference sequence). CDR3 bases: TGTGCCAGCAGAACGACAGGAGCTAACTATGGCTACACCTTC. It is translated as CASRTTGANYGYTF. Combining the CDR3 with reference TRBV5-4 and TRBJ1-2 gives the whole variable domain ETGVTQSPTHLIKTRGQQVTLRCSSQSGHNTVSWYQQALGQGPQFIFQYYREEENGRGNFPPRFSGLQFPNYSSELNVNALELDDSALYLCASRTTGANYGYTFGSGTRLTVV.

This clonotype was observed a handful of times. The chain carries TRBV20-1 and TRBJ2-5; D may be TRBD2 (5 bases). The CDR3 is 15 amino acids. The germline gives CDR1 DFQATT, CDR2 SNEGSKA (reference sequence). V was cut by 3 bases and J by 9 bases, with 23 bases left in between. The CDR3 here is CSASMKEWPEEAQYF. CDR3 DNA sequence: TGCAGTGCTAGTATGAAAGAATGGCCGGAGGAGGCCCAGTACTTC.

This clonotype was counted many times. The chain employs TRBV9 and TRBJ2-2, with D unclear. V lost 5 bases, J lost 6 bases, and 8 bases lay in between. The CDR3 is 12 residues long. CDR1 SGDLS and CDR2 YYNGEE come from the germline V gene. Here the CDR3 DNA reads TGTGCCAGCAGTTTTGTTGCCGGGGAGCTGTTTTTT. This codes for CASSFVAGELFF. The full variable domain, its missing parts supplied by reference TRBV9 and TRBJ2-2, is DSGVTQTPKHLITATGQRVTLRCSPRSGDLSVYWYQQSLDQGLQFLIQYYNGEERAKGNILERFSAQQFPDLHSELNLSSLELGDSALYFCASSFVAGELFFGEGSRLTVL.

This chain joins TRBV4-3 and TRBJ2-3, with 12 bases aligning to TRBD2. Per the germline V gene, CDR1 is LGHNA and CDR2 is YSLEER. The V and J ends lost 1 base and 4 bases, in that order; junction bases with no gene match: 9. The CDR3 spans 18 residues. CDR3: CASSQVRSSGGAADTQYF. The CDR3 DNA reads as TGCGCCAGCAGCCAAGTCAGGTCTAGCGGGGGGGCAGCAGATACGCAGTATTTT.

This clonotype has just a few counts. This chain uses TRBV3-1 with TRBJ2-2; a possible D gene is TRBD1 (6 bases). Germline V gene sequence: CDR1 LGHDT, CDR2 YNNKEL (reference sequence). Trimming shortened V by 1 base and J by 6 bases, and 9 bases separated the two germline ends. The CDR3 is 14 amino acids. CDR3 nucleotide sequence: TGTGCCAGCAGCCAAGTTTGGGGGCCCGGGGAGCTGTTTTTT. Translation: CASSQVWGPGELFF.

The chain combines TRBV15 with TRBJ2-5; TRBD2 might be the D (5 bases). Germline V gene data show CDR1 as LNHNV and CDR2 as YYDKDF (reference sequence). Trimming removed 4 bases from V and 5 bases from J, with 11 bases in between. The CDR3 covers 13 residues. The CDR3 DNA is TGTGCCACCAGCAACTCTAGGGAGGAGACCCAGTACTTC. Translating it yields CATSNSREETQYF.

There are a few counts of this clonotype. CDR3 sequence reads: CASSQARGLYEQYF. DNA for the CDR3: TGCGCCAGCAGCCAAGCGAGGGGGCTCTACGAGCAGTACTTC. The V call is TRBV4-3, the J call TRBJ2-7, with 7 bases fitting TRBD1. The CDR3 spans 14 residues. Looked up from germline, CDR1 is LGHNA and CDR2 is YSLEER. V gave up 1 base and J gave up 3 bases; unmatched junction bases: 3.